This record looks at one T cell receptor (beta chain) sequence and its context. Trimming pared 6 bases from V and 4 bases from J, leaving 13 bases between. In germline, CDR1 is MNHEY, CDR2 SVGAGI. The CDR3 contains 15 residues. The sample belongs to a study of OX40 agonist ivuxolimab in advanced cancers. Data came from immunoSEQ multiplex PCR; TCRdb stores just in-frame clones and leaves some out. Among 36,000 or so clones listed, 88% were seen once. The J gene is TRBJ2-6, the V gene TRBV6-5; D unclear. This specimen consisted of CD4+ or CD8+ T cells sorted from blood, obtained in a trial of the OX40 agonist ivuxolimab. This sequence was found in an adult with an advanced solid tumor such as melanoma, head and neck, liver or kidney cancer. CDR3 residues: CASSPTYLGANVLTF. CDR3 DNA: TGTGCCAGCAGCCCAACCTATCTAGGGGCCAACGTCCTGACTTTC.